Listed below are T cell receptor beta chains from one sample, sequenced in a study of blood T cell repertoires in COVID-19. Only in-frame clones appear in the TCRdb table, and some are missing; sequencing was by immunoSEQ multiplex PCR. Among 60,000 to 65,000 clones listed, roughly 76% were seen once. Sample: peripheral blood. These receptors all stem from a human donor in a cohort sampled during active COVID-19. CDR3s include the opening cysteine and the closing phenylalanine or tryptophan. The order of the fields is J gene, clone size, D gene, V gene, CDR3 DNA, CDR3 protein. A D gene is named only where the DNA matches it firmly. Some rows mark clone size as missing; the rest say once, few, many or name a class of expanded clone.

J: TRBJ2-3
size: .
D: .
V: TRBV4-2
DNA: TGTGCCAGCAGCCAAGGTTCACCAGCGGGAGATACGCAGTATTTT
CDR3: CASSQGSPAGDTQYF

J: TRBJ2-1
size: .
D: TRBD2
V: TRBV3-1/TRBV3-2
DNA: TGTGCCAGCAGCCGGACTAGCCGCCTTCGAGAGCAGTTCTTC
CDR3: CASSRTSRLREQFF

J: TRBJ1-3
size: .
D: .
V: TRBV5-1
DNA: TGCGCCAGCAGCTTGGCCGGGACTCACTCTGGAAACACCATATATTTT
CDR3: CASSLAGTHSGNTIYF

J: TRBJ2-5
size: .
D: .
V: TRBV7-9
DNA: TGTGCCAGCAGCTTAGGAACATCCGGGGGGACAGGTCAAGAGACCCAGTACTTC
CDR3: CASSLGTSGGTGQETQYF

J: TRBJ2-2
size: .
D: .
V: TRBV5-1
DNA: TGCGCCAGCAGCACAACAGGGGGGGACACCGGGGAGCTGTTTTTT
CDR3: CASSTTGGDTGELFF

J: TRBJ1-6
size: .
D: .
V: TRBV5-6
DNA: TGTGCCAGCAGCTTTGGACAGTATAATTCACCCCTCCACTTT
CDR3: CASSFGQYNSPLHF

J: TRBJ2-1
size: .
D: .
V: TRBV19
DNA: TGTGCCAGTAGTATAGCGGGGGTTTCCATGGAGCAGTTCTTC
CDR3: CASSIAGVSMEQFF

J: TRBJ2-3
size: .
D: TRBD2
V: TRBV7-9
DNA: TGTGCCAGCAGCTTATTAGCGGGGGCTCTTGATACGCAGTATTTT
CDR3: CASSLLAGALDTQYF

J: TRBJ1-2
size: .
D: TRBD1
V: TRBV9
DNA: TGTGCCAGCAGCATTCCGGGACAGGGTATGCTTGGCTACACCTTC
CDR3: CASSIPGQGMLGYTF

J: TRBJ2-5
size: .
D: .
V: TRBV2
DNA: TGTGCCAGCAGTGAATCGGAGACCCAGTACTTC
CDR3: CASSESETQYF

J: TRBJ2-5
size: .
D: .
V: TRBV19
DNA: TGTGCCAGTAGTAGCGGGGTCAAGACCCAGTACTTC
CDR3: CASSSGVKTQYF

J: TRBJ1-5
size: once
D: .
V: TRBV19
DNA: TGTGCCAGTAGTATACAGGGCTCAGAGTGGCGCAATCAGCCCCAGCATTTT
CDR3: CASSIQGSEWRNQPQHF

J: TRBJ1-1
size: .
D: TRBD1
V: TRBV6-5
DNA: TGTGCCAGCAACCCGGGACAGAACATGAACACTGAAGCTTTCTTT
CDR3: CASNPGQNMNTEAFF

J: TRBJ2-3
size: .
D: .
V: TRBV6-5
DNA: TGTGCCAGCAGCAGGACAGAGAGCACAGATACGCAGTATTTT
CDR3: CASSRTESTDTQYF

J: TRBJ2-5
size: .
D: .
V: TRBV12-3/TRBV12-4
DNA: TGTGCCAGCAGTTTAGGGGAGGTGGAGACCCAGTACTTC
CDR3: CASSLGEVETQYF

J: TRBJ2-1
size: .
D: .
V: TRBV24-1
DNA: TGTGCCACCAGTGATTCCACATGGGGGACACAATTCTACAATGAGCAGTTCTTC
CDR3: CATSDSTWGTQFYNEQFF

J: TRBJ1-1
size: .
D: TRBD1
V: TRBV7-8
DNA: TGTGCCAGCAGCTCCGCGACCACCGGGACAGAGAACACTGAAGCTTTCTTT
CDR3: CASSSATTGTENTEAFF

J: TRBJ2-2
size: .
D: TRBD2
V: TRBV24-1
DNA: TGTGCCACCAGTGATGCAGGACTAGCGCCCACCGGGGAGCTGTTTTTT
CDR3: CATSDAGLAPTGELFF

J: TRBJ1-1
size: few
D: .
V: TRBV28
DNA: TGTGCCAGCAGACCATTCGGGGGGAGGGGGGAAGCTTTCTTT
CDR3: CASRPFGGRGEAFF

J: TRBJ2-1
size: .
D: TRBD2
V: TRBV5-6
DNA: TGTGCCAGCAGTCCCAACGGGGGGGGTTATTTGAATGAGCAGTTCTTC
CDR3: CASSPNGGGYLNEQFF

J: TRBJ2-7
size: .
D: TRBD1
V: TRBV7-2
DNA: TGTGCCAGCAGCCCCCGGGGGACAGGGTTAACCTACGAGCAGTACTTC
CDR3: CASSPRGTGLTYEQYF

J: TRBJ2-3
size: .
D: TRBD2
V: TRBV27
DNA: TGTGCCAGCAGTTTAGAGCGGGGGCGCACAGATACGCAGTATTTT
CDR3: CASSLERGRTDTQYF

J: TRBJ2-1
size: once
D: TRBD2
V: TRBV7-3
DNA: TGTGCCAGCAGGCTAGGGACTAGCGGGGGGTCTGAGCAGTTCTTC
CDR3: CASRLGTSGGSEQFF